This T cell receptor beta chain emerged from a study of Ad26.COV2.S vaccination and SARS-CoV-2 variants. Overall study findings and caveats: Possibly, TCR breadth and depth analyses underestimated total T cell responses.

Germline lookup yields CDR1 LGHNT and CDR2 FRNRAP. The CDR3 is made up of 16 amino acids. V lost 0 bases and J 3 bases, leaving 15 bases between the germline ends. Treatment denoted: roughly 20 received Ad26.COV2.S at low or high dose, single or two shots; a few received placebo; per-sample allocation not given. Sampling happened 63 days after the first vaccine or placebo injection. Data came from immunoSEQ multiplex PCR; TCRdb stores just in-frame clones and leaves some out. This sample has some 350,000 clones; more than 75% occur once, and the top ten carry roughly 3.5%. About this clone: Its antigen is as yet unknown.

Sample: peripheral blood, taken in a trial of Ad26.COV2.S vaccine versus placebo. The source of this sequence is a person aged 18-60 years who received the Ad26.COV2.S COVID-19 vaccine or a placebo. V gene TRBV12-5 combines with J gene TRBJ2-7; possibly TRBD1 for D (5 bases). CDR3 sequence: CASGLVQVGVFYEQYF. As DNA, the CDR3 is TGTGCTAGTGGTTTGGTACAGGTAGGGGTTTTCTACGAGCAGTACTTC.